These 10 T cell receptor beta chains were all obtained from the same sample, sequenced in a study of T cell repertoires in cytomegalovirus infection. TCRdb re-analysed the reads in MiXCR, keeping a single row per CDR3 protein. The sample gives fewer than 1,000,000 distinct CDR3 sequences, around 30% of which show up once; around an eighth is in the top ten. These receptors are not linked to any known antigen. The sequenced sample was cultured CD8+ T cells from PBMCs, obtained from culture after CMV antigen stimulation. All receptors derive from a human donor in good health (CMV status not recorded). Some clones in this sample may be carry-over from other donors' samples.

V and J are TRBV6-6 and TRBJ2-1; perhaps TRBD1 as D (5 bases). The V gene lost 2 bases and the J gene lost 7 bases, with 9 bases spanning the gap. Germline V lookup: CDR1 MNHNY, CDR2 SVGAGI (reference sequence). CDR3 length: 13 residues. DNA of the CDR3: TGTGCCAGCAGTTACGCAGGGCCGAATGAGCAGTTCTTC. Translating gives CASSYAGPNEQFF.

The sample holds many counts of this clonotype. This chain links TRBV7-2 with TRBJ1-4; the D gene is possibly TRBD1 (6 bases). The germline V gene has CDR1 SGHTA and CDR2 FQGNSA. The CDR3 spans 17 residues. Between the trimmed V and J ends, which lost 4 bases and 3 bases, there was a span of 18 bases. In DNA form, the CDR3 reads TGTGCCAGCAGCTCTCCCGGACAGTCTCCTCCTAATGAAAAACTGTTTTTT. Protein: CASSSPGQSPPNEKLFF.

The V call is TRBV5-7, the J call TRBJ2-2; a possible D gene is TRBD1 (6 bases). TRBV5-7 is annotated as an ORF whose role is uncertain. The CDR3 covers 15 residues. Trimming removed 4 bases from V and 6 bases from J, with 16 bases in between. The CDR3 sequence is CASSNEQGFAGELFF. CDR3 nucleotide sequence: TGTGCCAGCAGCAACGAACAGGGATTCGCCGGGGAGCTGTTTTTT.

The chain combines TRBV4-2 with TRBJ2-1, with D maybe TRBD2 (6 bases). V lost 0 bases, J lost 3 bases, and 24 bases lay in between. Germline lookup yields CDR1 LGHNA and CDR2 YNFKEQ. This CDR3 spans 20 amino acids. The CDR3 sequence: CASSQDGGWTKEILYNEQFF. CDR3 DNA: TGTGCCAGCAGCCAAGATGGGGGGTGGACCAAGGAGATTCTCTACAATGAGCAGTTCTTC.

In its sample, this clonotype was seen many times. The rearrangement links TRBV7-9 to TRBJ2-2; perhaps TRBD2 as D (5 bases). Germline V CDR1 and CDR2: SEHNR, FQNEAQ (reference sequence). The CDR3 is made up of 15 amino acids. The V and J ends lost 8 bases and 4 bases respectively, with 17 bases between them. The CDR3 is CASDEGWGATGELFF. The DNA for the CDR3 is TGTGCCAGCGACGAAGGTTGGGGAGCCACCGGGGAGCTGTTTTTT.

The chain uses TRBV29-1 and TRBJ2-2; D is perhaps TRBD2 (6 bases). V lost 6 bases and J 3 bases, leaving 8 bases between the germline ends. CDR3 length: 12 residues. Germline assignment: CDR1 SQVTM and CDR2 ANQGSEA. The CDR3 loop reads CSVPGDTGELFF. The CDR3 nucleotides are TGCAGCGTCCCGGGGGACACCGGGGAGCTGTTTTTT.

V is TRBV6-6 and J is TRBJ2-2; D gene unclear. CDR3 length: 16 amino acids. V was trimmed by 1 base and J by 3 bases, leaving 12 bases between them. CDR1 MNHNY and CDR2 SVGAGI come from the germline V gene (reference sequence). The CDR3 spells CASSYWAAEDTGELFF. In DNA, the CDR3 is TGTGCCAGCAGTTACTGGGCAGCCGAGGACACCGGGGAGCTGTTTTTT.

This clonotype occurred many times. The chain links TRBV6-5 to TRBJ2-3; a possible D gene is TRBD2 (6 bases). Trimming stripped 0 bases from V and 2 bases from J, with 12 bases between. Germline assignment: CDR1 MNHEY and CDR2 SVGAGI. CDR3 length: 16 amino acids. DNA for the CDR3: TGTGCCAGCAGTTACTCGCCGGAGGGAGTCACAGATACGCAGTATTTT. As protein: CASSYSPEGVTDTQYF.

This chain connects TRBV24-1 to TRBJ2-1; 9 nucleotides line up with TRBD1. Germline V gene sequence: CDR1 KGHDR, CDR2 SFDVKD. This CDR3 is built from 17 residues. J was trimmed by 1 base and V by 5 bases; bases with no gene match: 8. The CDR3 DNA reads as TGTGCCACCAGTGGTTCAAGGACAGGGGTATCCTACAATGAGCAGTTCTTC. This sequence encodes CATSGSRTGVSYNEQFF.

This clonotype was recorded a few times. The rearrangement uses TRBV12-3 or TRBV12-4 and TRBJ2-1, with D perhaps TRBD1 (5 bases). Trimming cost V 1 base and J 8 bases, with 15 bases left between them. This CDR3 has 15 amino acids. CDR3 in DNA: TGTGCCAGCAGTTTAGGACAGTTCGGAGTTTATGAGCAGTTCTTC. As protein: CASSLGQFGVYEQFF.